This TCR beta chain is drawn from a study of OX40 agonist ivuxolimab in advanced cancers. Some background on the complete study: Ivuxolimab was a fully human IgG2 agonistic monoclonal antibody targeting the costimulatory receptor OX40 (CD134). Intravenous ivuxolimab was administered to patients every 2 weeks at six dose levels: 0.01, 0.1, 0.3, 1.5, 3 and 10 mg/kg. Of the 52 patients in dose escalation, around 20 had hepatocellular carcinoma, some 15 had melanoma, 9 had renal cell carcinoma and 9 had head and neck cancer. A male proportion of almost 85% and a mean age of about 60 years, ranging from roughly 23 to 80, were recorded for the dose-escalation cohort. Patients were allowed to have had prior anti-PD-1, anti-PD-L1 or anti-CTLA-4 therapy, and approximately 40% of the dose-escalation patients had previously received checkpoint inhibitors. Partial responses occurred in three dose-escalation patients, of whom one had hepatocellular carcinoma and two had cutaneous melanoma. The purpose of peripheral TCRbeta sequencing was to test whether ivuxolimab changed TCR sequence diversity and led to clonal T-cell expansion. The paper reports the monotherapy dose-escalation portion (N of about 47 patients) of the phase I ivuxolimab trial.

The CDR3 has 15 amino acids, counting the end cysteine and phenylalanine. Kept here is only the CDR3 DNA, which spans 45 bases and is read in frame from base 1. V sheds 5 bases and J sheds 6 bases, leaving 19 bases between their ends. Per the germline V gene (reference sequence), SEHNR is the CDR1 and FQNEAQ is the CDR2. Study-level results and caveats: Low levels of normalized T-cell clonal expansion were also seen in some nonresponding patients. Partial responders in the 0.1-3.0 mg/kg groups had among the lowest normalized peripheral clonal expansion, especially among CD8+ T cells. Antigen specificity was not determined for the clonally expanded peripheral T cells. After ivuxolimab, more expanded clones were found on average in CD8+ T cells than in CD4+ T cells. At doses of 0.1 to 3.0 mg/kg, clonal expansion of both CD4+ and CD8+ T cells in blood was seen between baseline and week 6.

To sequence the TCRbeta CDR3 region, genomic DNA was isolated from the sorted cells. TCRbeta CDR3 regions were sequenced using the immunoSEQ Assay. The source is immuneACCESS, and TCRdb retained only in-frame sequences with V and J called. Part of the clones is not carried over; for the studies checked, unresolved V genes explain less than half of this, and the remainder is unexplained. In this sample the table shows roughly 98,000 clones, approximately 80% of which occur a single time. The ten largest clonotypes hold roughly 1.5% of the sample. Turning to this clone: Its target antigen remains unknown. No base-level quality is on record; no much larger clone is a single base apart.

The trial excluded patients who had a history of autoimmune disease or were on systemic immunosuppression. Peripheral blood for TCR sequencing was drawn from every dose cohort at baseline, at cycle 4 day 1 and at cycle 7 day 1. The samples were drawn from a first-in-human, open-label, multicenter phase I dose-escalation trial of ivuxolimab. Adults with locally advanced or metastatic melanoma, renal cell, hepatocellular, or head and neck squamous cell carcinoma were enrolled in the trial. Before TCR sequencing, CD4+ T cells and CD8+ T cells were sorted from peripheral blood as separate populations. The specimen was CD4+ or CD8+ T cells sorted from blood, collected in a trial of the OX40 agonist ivuxolimab. The chain was built from TRBV7-9 and TRBJ1-1; the D region possibly corresponds to TRBD1 (5 bases align). The sequence came from an adult with an advanced solid tumor such as melanoma, head and neck, liver or kidney cancer. The CDR3 sequence is CASSPRRGFSAEAFF. In nucleotides, the sequence is TGTGCCAGCAGCCCGAGGAGGGGCTTTTCTGCTGAAGCTTTCTTT. The entire variable domain, with the stretches around the CDR3 drawn from the reference TRBV7-9 and TRBJ1-1 proteins, is DTGVSQNPRHKITKRGQNVTFRCDPISEHNRLYWYRQTLGQGPEFLTYFQNEAQLEKSRLLSDRFSAERPKGSFSTLEIQRTEQGDSAMYLCASSPRRGFSAEAFFGQGTRLTVV.